This T cell receptor (beta chain) was documented in a study of blood T cell repertoires in COVID-19 (dated by TCRdb to 2018 to 2021). General notes on the study: The collaborator samples originated in the United States, Italy and Spain and spanned the acute and convalescent phases of COVID-19. The material from the prospective study consisted of cDNA or gDNA derived from T cells, B-cell-depleted T cells, or PBMCs. The samples were drawn from the first 160 participants of the ongoing ImmuneRACE study and from under 1,500 subjects provided by 6 global collaborators. Deeply sampled blood TCRbeta repertoires from subjects exposed to, actively infected with, or recovered from COVID-19 were included in the dataset. A freely available public database, intended as a resource for researchers studying the immune response to SARS-CoV-2, is where the repertoires were released. The sample metadata nearly always contained a de-identified subject ID, COVID-19 status, age in years and sex. Where available, HLA class I and class II types were taken from metadata supplied by the sample provider and were not determined by assay-based typing. What the authors observed across the whole study: The quantity of clinical and demographic metadata differed by source and by participant and was supplied without curation.

Worth noting for this clone: No antigen is known for it. Base qualities are not at hand, and no much larger clone is one base apart.

TCRbeta CDR3 regions were amplified from genomic DNA by means of the immunoSEQ Assay, a bias-controlled multiplex PCR. Per the source publication's procedure: The number of nucleated cells in each sample was estimated from the amplification of reference gene primers within the assay. To quantify the absolute abundance of each unique TCRbeta CDR3 rearrangement, sequence reads were collapsed and filtered. For each sample, productive Simpson clonality was calculated as the square root of Simpson's diversity index across productive rearrangements. As stored in TCRdb, this immuneACCESS dataset retains in-frame rearrangements with V and J assigned. A fraction of the clones does not appear; measured against another copy, unresolved V genes explain less than half of the discrepancy, and the remainder lacks a known reason. V and J calls and clone size are given by that table; D and trimming were obtained from the DNA. The sample has 15,000 or so clones on record, 88% of them singletons. 12% of the sample is in the top ten clones.

Each collaborating institution followed its own protocols to collect whole blood in K2EDTA tubes. For TCRbeta analysis, collaborators shipped samples as frozen whole blood, isolated PBMCs, or DNA extracted from either of those sample types. From the cysteine up to the phenylalanine, the CDR3 has a length of 14 residues. The retained sequence is limited to the CDR3, 42 bases, with the frame set at the first base. The trim is 2 bases for V and 0 bases for J, with a gap of 6 bases between the germline ends. According to the germline V gene, CDR1 reads SNHLY and CDR2 reads FYNNEI. This TCR came from a human donor in a cohort sampled during active COVID-19. The rearrangement combines TRBV2 with TRBJ2-3, with the D gene call left open. Sequencing used peripheral blood. The nucleotide sequence reads TGTGCCAGCAGTGAACTATCTAGCACAGATACGCAGTATTTT. Its coded protein is CASSELSSTDTQYF.